This TCR beta chain was found in a study of T cells expressing NK-cell markers. TCRdb reprocessed the 5' RACE reads and stores each CDR3 protein as one record, lacking DNA. This sample's table reports 150,000 to 170,000 distinct CDR3 sequences. The clonotype comes from a woman aged 45-65 years in good health. The sample was blood T cells: a sorted CD56 or NKG2C T cell subset, CD4+ or CD8+ T cells, or bulk PBMC T cells (not recorded which).

This CDR3 reads CASRPGQNTGELFF. This sequence joins TRBV6-4 and TRBJ2-2; the TCRdb call, TRBD1, lacks DNA for checking. In germline, CDR1 is MRHNA, CDR2 SNTAGT. The CDR3 sequence is 14 residues long.